The 4 T cell receptor beta chains given below trace back to one sample, sequenced in a study of technical replicates of blood from several donors. Measured with immunoSEQ multiplex PCR; TCRdb has only the in-frame clones, and not every one. The sample includes more than 65,000 clones, about 91% of them seen just once. Sequenced sample: T cells isolated from PBMCs. Receptors were obtained from a human donor in good health.

This chain links TRBV9 with TRBJ1-5, with D tentatively TRBD1 (6 bases). V was pared by 6 bases and J by 4 bases, with 17 bases between. CDR1 and CDR2 from the germline V gene are SGDLS and YYNGEE. This CDR3 is 15 amino acids long. The CDR3 sequence: CASNLRGGANQPQHF. CDR3 bases: TGTGCCAGCAACCTACGTGGGGGGGCGAATCAGCCCCAGCATTTT.

The V and J genes are TRBV29-1 and TRBJ2-5, with TRBD2 identical over 9 bases. The CDR3 loop spans 15 amino acids. The V gene's germline CDR1 is SQVTM and CDR2 ANQGSEA. The junction had 12 bases not matched to a gene; V was cut back by 5 bases and J by 5 bases. The chain's CDR3 is CSVQVSGSVPETQYF. The CDR3 DNA follows: TGCAGCGTTCAAGTTAGCGGGAGCGTTCCTGAGACCCAGTACTTC.

The chain couples TRBV2 to TRBJ2-3; 7 bases agree with TRBD1. The CDR3 contains 14 residues. V lost 5 bases, J lost 7 bases, and 9 bases stayed unmatched. Germline V gene data show CDR1 as SNHLY and CDR2 as FYNNEI. CDR3 in DNA: TGTGCCAGCAGTTCCCGGGCAGGGGGACATACGCAGTATTTT. The encoded protein is CASSSRAGGHTQYF.

For this clone: A read error may account for a junction end that differs from germline. The chain has TRBV19 and TRBJ2-1; 11 bases are shared with TRBD2. The CDR3 is 14 residues long. Germline V lookup: CDR1 LNHDA, CDR2 SQIVND (reference sequence). DNA for the CDR3: TGTGCCAGTAGTACGACTAGCGGGACTGTTATTCCGATCTTC. It translates to CASSTTSGTVIPIF.